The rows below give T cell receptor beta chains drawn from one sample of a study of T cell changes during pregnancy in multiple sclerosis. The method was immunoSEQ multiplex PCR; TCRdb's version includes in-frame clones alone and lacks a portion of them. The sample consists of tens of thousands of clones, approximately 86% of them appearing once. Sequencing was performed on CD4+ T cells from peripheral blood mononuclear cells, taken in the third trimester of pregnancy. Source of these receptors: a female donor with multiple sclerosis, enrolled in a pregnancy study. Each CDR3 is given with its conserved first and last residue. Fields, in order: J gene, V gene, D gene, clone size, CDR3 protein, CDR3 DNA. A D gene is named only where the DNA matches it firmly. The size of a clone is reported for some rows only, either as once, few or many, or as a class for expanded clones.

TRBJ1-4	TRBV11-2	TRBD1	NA	CASSLDASGTVGEKLFF	TGTGCCAGCAGCTTAGACGCCTCCGGGACAGTGGGTGAAAAACTGTTTTTT
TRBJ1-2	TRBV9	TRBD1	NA	CASSVGQGHGYTF	TGTGCCAGCAGCGTAGGACAGGGACATGGCTACACCTTC
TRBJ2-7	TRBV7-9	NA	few	CASSFLADSLHEQYF	TGTGCCAGCAGCTTTTTGGCGGACTCCCTACACGAGCAGTACTTC
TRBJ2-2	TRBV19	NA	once	CATCGNGGTGELFF	TGTGCCACTTGCGGGAACGGGGGCACCGGGGAGCTGTTTTTT
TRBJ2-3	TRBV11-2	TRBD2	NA	CASSRNPGLAGVDTQYF	TGTGCCAGCAGCAGGAACCCGGGACTAGCGGGAGTGGATACGCAGTATTTT
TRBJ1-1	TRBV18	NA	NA	CASSPQTGQLNTEAFF	TGTGCCAGCTCACCACAAACAGGACAATTGAACACTGAAGCTTTCTTT
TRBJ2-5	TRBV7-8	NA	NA	CASSLASGARTKETQYF	TGTGCCAGCAGCTTAGCTTCAGGGGCGCGTACGAAAGAGACCCAGTACTTC
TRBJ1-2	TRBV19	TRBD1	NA	CASSIGTDHIYGYTF	TGTGCCAGTAGTATCGGGACAGACCACATCTACGGCTACACCTTC
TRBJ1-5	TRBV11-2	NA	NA	CASSLGGGGNQPQHF	TGTGCCAGCAGCTTGGGGGGGGGCGGAAATCAGCCCCAGCATTTT
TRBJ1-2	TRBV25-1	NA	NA	CASRNTGSGSGYTF	TGTGCCAGCAGGAATACAGGGTCCGGTAGTGGCTACACCTTC
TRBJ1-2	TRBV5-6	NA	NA	CASSLGVLGGYTF	TGTGCCAGCAGCTTAGGGGTTTTGGGGGGCTACACCTTC
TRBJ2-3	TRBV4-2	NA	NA	CASSPVSGIGTDTQYF	TGTGCCAGCAGCCCGGTTTCAGGGATAGGCACAGATACGCAGTATTTT
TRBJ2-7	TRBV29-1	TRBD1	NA	CSVEEEGTGGWNYEQYF	TGCAGCGTTGAAGAAGAGGGGACAGGGGGATGGAACTACGAGCAGTACTTC
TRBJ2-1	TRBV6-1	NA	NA	CASSEAGVSYNEQFF	TGTGCCAGCAGTGAAGCCGGGGTATCCTACAATGAGCAGTTCTTC
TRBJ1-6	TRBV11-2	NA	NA	CASSLDLQSPLHF	TGTGCCAGCAGCTTGGATTTACAGTCACCCCTCCACTTT
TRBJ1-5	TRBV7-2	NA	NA	CASSLAWGGVGQPQHF	TGTGCCAGCAGCTTAGCGTGGGGGGGCGTAGGTCAGCCCCAGCATTTT
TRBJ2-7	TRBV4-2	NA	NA	CASSQQQGVGSYEQYF	TGTGCCAGCAGCCAACAACAAGGGGTCGGTTCCTACGAGCAGTACTTC
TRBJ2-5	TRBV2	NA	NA	CASSLKSGVSGAAETQYF	TGTGCCAGCAGCCTAAAGTCCGGGGTCTCAGGGGCTGCGGAGACCCAGTACTTC
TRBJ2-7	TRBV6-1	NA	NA	CASTDSLYEQYF	TGTGCCAGCACGGACAGCCTCTACGAGCAGTACTTC
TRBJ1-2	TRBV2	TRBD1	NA	CASRQTGKYGYTF	TGTGCCAGCAGACAGACAGGGAAGTATGGCTACACCTTC
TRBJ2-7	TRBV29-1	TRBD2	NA	CSVSKVGGSPSYEQYF	TGCAGCGTCTCTAAGGTGGGGGGGAGCCCCTCCTACGAGCAGTACTTC
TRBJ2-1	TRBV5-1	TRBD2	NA	CASSTSGPYNEQFF	TGCGCCAGCAGTACTAGCGGCCCCTACAATGAGCAGTTCTTC
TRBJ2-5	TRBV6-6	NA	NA	CASDPQGGQETQYF	TGTGCCAGCGATCCACAGGGAGGGCAAGAGACCCAGTACTTC
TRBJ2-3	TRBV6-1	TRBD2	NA	CASSEDRGGPLDTQYF	TGTGCCAGCAGTGAAGATCGGGGGGGGCCTTTGGATACGCAGTATTTT
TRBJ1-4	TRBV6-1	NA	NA	CASSDVGEGGELFF	TGTGCCAGCAGTGATGTAGGGGAAGGTGGCGAACTGTTTTTT
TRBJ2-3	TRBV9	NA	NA	CASSVDSDTQYF	TGTGCCAGCAGCGTGGACTCAGATACGCAGTATTTT
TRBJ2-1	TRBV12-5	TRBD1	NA	CASVPGQAYNEQFF	TGTGCTAGTGTTCCGGGACAGGCCTACAATGAGCAGTTCTTC
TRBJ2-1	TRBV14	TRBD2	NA	CASSRELTSHNEQFF	TGTGCCAGCAGCCGAGAACTGACTAGCCACAATGAGCAGTTCTTC
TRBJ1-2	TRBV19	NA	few	CASSPQGRGYTF	TGTGCCAGTAGTCCACAGGGACGCGGCTACACCTTC
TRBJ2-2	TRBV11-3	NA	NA	CASSSQQTGELFF	TGTGCCAGCAGCTCACAACAAACCGGGGAGCTGTTTTTT
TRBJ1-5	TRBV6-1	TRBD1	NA	CASSPDTGANQPQHF	TGTGCCAGCAGTCCAGACACAGGGGCGAATCAGCCCCAGCATTTT
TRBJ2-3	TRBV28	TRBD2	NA	CASSPKVLAGTDTQYF	TGTGCCAGCAGTCCCAAGGTTCTAGCGGGGACAGATACGCAGTATTTT
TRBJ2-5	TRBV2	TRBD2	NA	CASRISGGARETQYF	TGTGCCAGCAGAATTAGCGGGGGGGCCAGGGAGACCCAGTACTTC
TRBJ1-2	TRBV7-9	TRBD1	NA	CASSFGDRGTGYTF	TGTGCCAGCAGCTTTGGGGACAGGGGTACGGGCTACACCTTC
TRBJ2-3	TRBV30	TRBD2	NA	CAWRGPSGSTDTQYF	TGTGCCTGGAGGGGGCCTAGCGGGAGTACAGATACGCAGTATTTT
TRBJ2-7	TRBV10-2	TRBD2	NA	CASTAGLLGEQYF	TGCGCCAGCACGGCGGGACTACTAGGAGAGCAGTACTTC
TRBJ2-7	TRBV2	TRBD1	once	CASTRQGGNSYEQYF	TGTGCCAGCACTCGACAGGGTGGGAACTCCTACGAGCAGTACTTC
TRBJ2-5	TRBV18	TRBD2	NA	CASSPTGEGETQYF	TGTGCCAGCTCACCCACCGGGGAGGGCGAGACCCAGTACTTC
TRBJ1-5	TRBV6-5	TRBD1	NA	CASSSSGTGDQPQHF	TGTGCCAGCAGTTCCTCCGGGACAGGGGACCAGCCCCAGCATTTT
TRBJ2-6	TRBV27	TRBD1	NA	CASKPGQGVSGANVLTF	TGTGCCAGCAAACCGGGACAGGGCGTATCTGGGGCCAACGTCCTGACTTTC
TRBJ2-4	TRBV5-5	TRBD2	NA	CASSFSGTKNIQYF	TGTGCCAGCAGCTTTAGCGGGACCAAAAACATTCAGTACTTC
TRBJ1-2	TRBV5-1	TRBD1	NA	CASSPGQGGGGYGYTF	TGCGCCAGCAGCCCGGGACAGGGTGGAGGGGGATATGGCTACACCTTC
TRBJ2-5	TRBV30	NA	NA	CAWTSVETQYF	TGTGCCTGGACTAGCGTAGAGACCCAGTACTTC
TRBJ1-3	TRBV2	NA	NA	CACAPSSGNTIYF	TGTGCCTGCGCCCCGTCCTCTGGAAACACCATATATTTT
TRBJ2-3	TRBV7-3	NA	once	CASSFFGGTDTQYF	TGTGCCAGCAGCTTCTTCGGGGGCACAGATACGCAGTATTTT
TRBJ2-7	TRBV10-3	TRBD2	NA	CAILSGSGYEQYF	TGTGCCATCCTTAGCGGGAGTGGGTACGAGCAGTACTTC
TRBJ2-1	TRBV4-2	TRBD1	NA	CASRGTGANEQFF	TGTGCCAGCAGGGGGACAGGGGCCAATGAGCAGTTCTTC
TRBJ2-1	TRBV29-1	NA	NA	CSEAVSLSYNEQFF	TGCAGCGAGGCGGTTAGTCTGTCCTACAATGAGCAGTTCTTC
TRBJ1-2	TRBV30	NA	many	CAWKAGIGYTF	TGTGCCTGGAAGGCAGGCATCGGCTACACCTTC
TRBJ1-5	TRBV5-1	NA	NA	CASRPGTEMQPQHF	TGCGCCAGCAGGCCCGGGACTGAGATGCAGCCCCAGCATTTT
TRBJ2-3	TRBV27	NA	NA	CASSLFTSRDTQYF	TGTGCCAGCAGTTTATTTACTAGCAGAGATACGCAGTATTTT
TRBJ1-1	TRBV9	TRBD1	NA	CASSVRGTGGNTEAFF	TGTGCCAGCAGCGTCAGGGGGACAGGGGGAAACACTGAAGCTTTCTTT
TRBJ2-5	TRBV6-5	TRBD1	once	CASRTGADATQYF	TGTGCCAGCAGGACAGGGGCTGACGCGACCCAGTACTTC
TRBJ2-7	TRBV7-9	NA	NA	CASSPEADQIGQYF	TGTGCCAGCAGCCCCGAGGCAGACCAGATTGGGCAGTACTTC
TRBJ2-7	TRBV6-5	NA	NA	CASMTGPRNEQYF	TGTGCCAGCATGACAGGTCCGAGGAACGAGCAGTACTTC
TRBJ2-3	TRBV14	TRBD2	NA	CASSQDSGAFTDTQYF	TGTGCCAGCAGCCAAGATAGCGGGGCGTTCACAGATACGCAGTATTTT
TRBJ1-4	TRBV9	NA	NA	CASSDDRSAHPEKLFF	TGTGCCAGCAGCGATGACAGAAGTGCTCACCCAGAAAAACTGTTTTTT